This is a list of T cell receptor beta chains from one sample in a study of beta chain features in type 1 diabetes. Produced via immunoSEQ multiplex PCR; TCRdb's table is partial and in-frame only. This sample has approximately 140,000 clones; 7% to 10% occur once, and the top ten carry under 0.9%. The sample was central memory CD4+ T cells from blood. Source of these receptors: a man aged 25 to 45 with type 1 diabetes. Both conserved end residues are part of each CDR3. A D gene is named only where the DNA matches it firmly. Size is omitted from some rows. Given values are once, few, many or a class for expanded clones.

CDR3 DNA	CDR3 protein	clone size	V gene	J gene	D gene
TGTGCCAGCAGGCGGGGGGGGTCTAGCACAGATACGCAGTATTTT	CASRRGGSSTDTQYF	-	TRBV9	TRBJ2-3	TRBD2
TGTGCCAGCAGTAGACTAGCGGGGGATGAGCAGTACTTC	CASSRLAGDEQYF	-	TRBV6-5	TRBJ2-7	TRBD2
TGTGCCAGCAGTTATTCTTTCGGAGCGAACACTGAAGCTTTCTTT	CASSYSFGANTEAFF	-	TRBV6-5	TRBJ1-1	-
TGTGCCAACACAGGTTTTACTGAAGCTTTCTTT	CANTGFTEAFF	few	TRBV2	TRBJ1-1	-
TGCGCCAGCAGCTTTGGGGGGGCAGGGGCCGCACCCCTCCACTTT	CASSFGGAGAAPLHF	few	TRBV5-1	TRBJ1-6	-
TGTGCCAGCAGCGTAGTAGGGGTTTCCGATGAGCAGTTCTTC	CASSVVGVSDEQFF	few	TRBV9	TRBJ2-1	-
TGTGCCAGCAAAGGTAGGACTTCCCAGACAGGGACTGAAGCTTTCTTT	CASKGRTSQTGTEAFF	few	TRBV28	TRBJ1-1	TRBD1
TGCGCCAGCAGCCCCGGACTAGCGGGGGGGGAGACCCAGTACTTC	CASSPGLAGGETQYF	-	TRBV5-1	TRBJ2-5	TRBD2
TGTGCCAGCAGCCAAGGACTAGCTACAGATACGCAGTATTTT	CASSQGLATDTQYF	-	TRBV7-2	TRBJ2-3	TRBD2
TGCAGTGCTAGCAGAAACACTGAAGCTTTCTTT	CSASRNTEAFF	few	TRBV20-1	TRBJ1-1	-
TGTGCCTGGAGTGGCAGCGGGGGTTCAGAGTACTTC	CAWSGSGGSEYF	few	TRBV30	TRBJ2-5	TRBD2
TGCGCCAGCAGCTTTGGACAGGGGGCTGAAGCTTTCTTT	CASSFGQGAEAFF	-	TRBV4-3	TRBJ1-1	TRBD1
TGTGCCAGCAGCGCGGGCCAGGGGGCGAGAGGAAACACCATATATTTT	CASSAGQGARGNTIYF	few	TRBV9	TRBJ1-3	TRBD1
TGTGCCAGCAGGGCGGGGGCGGCAGATACGCAGTATTTT	CASRAGAADTQYF	few	TRBV7-9	TRBJ2-3	-
TGTGCCTCCCGGGGGTTGTTCTACAATGAGCAGTTCTTC	CASRGLFYNEQFF	-	TRBV30	TRBJ2-1	-
TGCGCCAGCAGCCAAGCGCCGGGACAGGGGGAAAAGTACTTC	CASSQAPGQGEKYF	few	TRBV4-3	TRBJ2-7	TRBD1
TGTGCCAGCAGCCAAGAGTGGTTAGGGGGCCCAGAGACCCAGTACTTC	CASSQEWLGGPETQYF	-	TRBV4-2	TRBJ2-5	TRBD1
TGTGCCAGCAGCTCCAGAGCGGGTGAAGAGACCCAGTACTTC	CASSSRAGEETQYF	few	TRBV4-2	TRBJ2-5	-
TGTGCCAGCAGTTTAAGGGGGACAGGGCCCATTTACGAGCAGTACTTC	CASSLRGTGPIYEQYF	-	TRBV27	TRBJ2-7	TRBD1
TGTGCCAGCAGCGTAGATCTCGGCTCCTACGAGCAGTACTTC	CASSVDLGSYEQYF	few	TRBV9	TRBJ2-7	-
TGTGCCCTGAGACGGGACTTCTTGGAGGATGAGCAGTTCTTC	CALRRDFLEDEQFF	few	TRBV21-1	TRBJ2-1	-
TGTGCCAGTAAGGAAGGGACATCCCTAAGTGGCCATCAGCCCCAGCATTTT	CASKEGTSLSGHQPQHF	few	TRBV19	TRBJ1-5	-
TGTGCCAGCAGCGTGCGGGAATTCGCTGAAGCTTTCTTT	CASSVREFAEAFF	few	TRBV9	TRBJ1-1	-
TGCAGCGTTGTGGGGGGGCGGCTAGTCGACGAGCAGTACTTC	CSVVGGRLVDEQYF	-	TRBV29-1	TRBJ2-7	-
TGTGCCAGCAGTATGGGACAGGACAGCTATGGCTACACCTTC	CASSMGQDSYGYTF	-	TRBV7-9	TRBJ1-2	TRBD1
TGTGCCAGCTCACCACCCAGGGTGCAAGAGACCCAGTACTTC	CASSPPRVQETQYF	-	TRBV18	TRBJ2-5	-
TGTGCTAGCAGCTTAAGAGGGGGGGCGGATGAGCAGTTCTTC	CASSLRGGADEQFF	-	TRBV7-7	TRBJ2-1	-
TGTGCCAGCAGCGTAGGAACAGGGGACCGTGGCTACACCTTC	CASSVGTGDRGYTF	-	TRBV9	TRBJ1-2	TRBD1
TGTGCCAGCAGCCCGCCGGGGACAGCAGAGACTGAAGCTTTCTTT	CASSPPGTAETEAFF	-	TRBV7-9	TRBJ1-1	TRBD1
TGTGCCAGCAGCTTCCGACAGGGAAACACCGGGGAGCTGTTTTTT	CASSFRQGNTGELFF	-	TRBV11-2	TRBJ2-2	TRBD1
TGTGCCAGCAGCTTAGAGCGCGAGACCCAGTACTTC	CASSLERETQYF	few	TRBV7-2	TRBJ2-5	-
TGCAGCGTTGGCGGGGGGGTAGGAGAGACCCAGTACTTC	CSVGGGVGETQYF	-	TRBV29-1	TRBJ2-5	TRBD2
TGTGCCAGCAGCCAAGATGGCAGGGTGGAAAAGTACTTC	CASSQDGRVEKYF	few	TRBV4-2	TRBJ2-7	-
TGTGCCAGCAGTGGTCAGACAGGGGGGTTTTATGGCTACACCTTC	CASSGQTGGFYGYTF	-	TRBV2	TRBJ1-2	TRBD1
TGTGCCAGCAGCCAAGAGCGGGGAGTATATGAAAAACTGTTTTTT	CASSQERGVYEKLFF	-	TRBV4-2	TRBJ1-4	-
TGTGCCACCAGCAGAGAGAGAGGGCCGTTGAATACGCAGTATTTT	CATSRERGPLNTQYF	-	TRBV15	TRBJ2-3	-
TGTGCCAGCTCGGCGGACCAAGAGACCCAGTACTTC	CASSADQETQYF	few	TRBV2	TRBJ2-5	-
TGCAGTGCGAATTTACGGACTGAAGCTTTCTTT	CSANLRTEAFF	few	TRBV20-1	TRBJ1-1	-
TGTGCCAGCTCACAGAACCAGGCCGTATCGGGACAGTACAATGAGCAGTTCTTC	CASSQNQAVSGQYNEQFF	few	TRBV18	TRBJ2-1	TRBD1
TGTGCCAGCAGCTTAGCCGGAGGTGGCAATCAGCCCCAGCATTTT	CASSLAGGGNQPQHF	few	TRBV7-9	TRBJ1-5	-
TGTGCCAGCAGCTCGGGACTGACGACAGATACGCAGTATTTT	CASSSGLTTDTQYF	-	TRBV7-6	TRBJ2-3	-
TGTGCCAGTAGGGGAGGACAGGACTATGGCTACACCTTC	CASRGGQDYGYTF	-	TRBV19	TRBJ1-2	TRBD1
TGTGCCAGCAGCTTATTGGGACAGGGAGATGTCGGCTACACCTTC	CASSLLGQGDVGYTF	few	TRBV7-8	TRBJ1-2	TRBD1
TGTGCCAGCAGTTCGCCCTCGGAGGGTTTGGGTGAGCAGTTCTTC	CASSSPSEGLGEQFF	-	TRBV6-5	TRBJ2-1	-
TGCGCCAGCAGCTTGGCTCCTAGCGGGTACAATGAGCAGTTCTTC	CASSLAPSGYNEQFF	-	TRBV5-1	TRBJ2-1	TRBD2
TGTGCCAGCAGCGTAACGGACAGGACTAATTCACCCCTCCACTTT	CASSVTDRTNSPLHF	-	TRBV9	TRBJ1-6	TRBD1
TGTGCCAGCAACACAGGGGACCAAGGGACCCAGTACTTC	CASNTGDQGTQYF	few	TRBV9	TRBJ2-5	TRBD1
TGTGCCAGCAGTGATTCTACAGGGGTCTACGAGCAGTACTTC	CASSDSTGVYEQYF	-	TRBV6-1	TRBJ2-7	TRBD1
TGTGCCAGTAGCGGGGGGGCCACAGATACGCAGTATTTT	CASSGGATDTQYF	-	TRBV19	TRBJ2-3	TRBD2
TGCGCCAGCAGCTTGATTGGGGGAGGGTTGAATGAGCAGTTCTTC	CASSLIGGGLNEQFF	few	TRBV5-1	TRBJ2-1	TRBD2
TGTGCCAGCAGCTTGACTAGGAACACCGGGGAGCTGTTTTTT	CASSLTRNTGELFF	-	TRBV13	TRBJ2-2	-
TGCGCCAGCGAACCGGGAGCGGGGGGCCTGGATACGCAGTATTTT	CASEPGAGGLDTQYF	-	TRBV5-1	TRBJ2-3	TRBD2